One and the same sample provided the 14 T cell receptor beta chains below, sequenced in a study of cytomegalovirus exposure and HLA in healthy donors. Vbeta (60) and Jbeta (13) primers were used in the PCR. Method: immunoSEQ multiplex PCR; TCRdb's copy keeps in-frame clones and lacks some. In the table there are approximately 160,000 clones, about three quarters of which are singletons. The sequenced sample consisted of PBMCs. The receptors here all came from a woman aged 45 to 65 in good health and CMV-seropositive.

The genes are TRBV7-2 and TRBJ1-2; TRBD1 aligns across 9 bases. V lost 5 bases to trimming and J lost 7 bases; unmatched junction nucleotides: 8. CDR1 and CDR2 from the germline V gene are SGHTA and FQGNSA. The CDR3 is made up of 14 amino acids. The CDR3 DNA sequence: TGTGCCAGCAGCCAGAGACAGGGGGAGGGTGGCTACACCTTC. Its protein product is CASSQRQGEGGYTF.

This sequence joins TRBV29-1 and TRBJ2-7; TRBD1 matches 10 bases. V was clipped by 3 bases and J by 3 bases; unmatched bases: 2. CDR1 SQVTM and CDR2 ANQGSEA come from the germline V gene. The CDR3 contains 13 residues. As DNA, the CDR3 is TGCAGCGTTGAGACAGGGGGCAACTACGAGCAGTACTTC. It specifies CSVETGGNYEQYF.

The V call is TRBV11-2, the J call TRBJ2-5, with 8 nucleotides matching TRBD2. Gene TRBJ2-7 matches the end of the DNA better, so the J call may be wrong. Germline CDR1 and CDR2: SGHAT and FQNNGV. CDR3 length: 13 residues. The CDR3 sequence is CASSSGGWDEQYF. In DNA form, the CDR3 reads TGTGCCAGCAGTTCGGGGGGGTGGGACGAGCAGTACTTC.

The V and J genes are TRBV9 and TRBJ2-7; no firm D call. The CDR3 spans 15 residues. V gave up 4 bases and J gave up 2 bases, with 16 bases separating them. In germline, CDR1 is SGDLS, CDR2 YYNGEE. The DNA of the CDR3 is TGTGCCAGCAGCCCCCGGTCCTCGTCTCCCTACGAGCAGTACTTC. This sequence encodes CASSPRSSSPYEQYF.

V usage is TRBV7-9 and J usage is TRBJ2-2; maybe TRBD1 (5 bases). Trimming shortened V by 6 bases and J by 3 bases, and 23 bases separated the two germline ends. Germline V gene lookup returns CDR1 SEHNR and CDR2 FQNEAQ (reference sequence). The CDR3 has 18 amino acids. The CDR3 DNA reads as TGTGCCAGCAGTCCCCCCATGACAGTCACATATGACACCGGGGAGCTGTTTTTT. Residues: CASSPPMTVTYDTGELFF. The entire variable domain, with the rest obtained from reference TRBV7-9 and TRBJ2-2, is as follows: DTGVSQNPRHKITKRGQNVTFRCDPISEHNRLYWYRQTLGQGPEFLTYFQNEAQLEKSRLLSDRFSAERPKGSFSTLEIQRTEQGDSAMYLCASSPPMTVTYDTGELFFGEGSRLTVL.

The chain links TRBV7-3 to TRBJ2-2, with TRBD1 matching over 9 bases. CDR3 length: 17 residues. The ends lost 1 base at V and 4 bases at J; junction bases unmatched: 7. The V gene's germline CDR1 is SGHTA and CDR2 FQGTGA. The CDR3 DNA follows: TGTGCCAGCAGCTTAAAAGGGGACAGGGCGGCCACCGGGGAGCTGTTTTTT. Protein product: CASSLKGDRAATGELFF.

The CDR3 nucleotides are TGTGCCAGCAGTTTATGGCTAGCGGGAGGGCCCGGAGATACGCAGTATTTT. It codes for CASSLWLAGGPGDTQYF. The chain links TRBV27 to TRBJ2-3; 12 nucleotides line up with TRBD2. The V gene end was trimmed by 1 base and the J gene end by 5 bases; junction bases not matched to a gene: 7. Germline CDR1 reads MNHEY; CDR2 reads SMNVEV (reference sequence). CDR3 length equals 17 residues.

V and J are TRBV19 and TRBJ1-5; D is possibly TRBD1 (5 bases). V lost 4 bases and J lost 3, with 19 bases in between. There are 17 residues in the CDR3. CDR1 and CDR2 from the germline V gene are LNHDA and SQIVND (reference sequence). CDR3 nucleotides: TGTGCCAGTAGTAAGATCGGTAGGGGTTCGGACAATCAGCCCCAGCATTTT. Amino acid sequence: CASSKIGRGSDNQPQHF.

This rearrangement joins TRBV6-6 to TRBJ1-4; 8 nucleotides match TRBD1. The CDR3 is 16 residues long. Germline CDR1 MNHNY, CDR2 SVGAGI (reference sequence). V shed 5 bases, J shed 8 bases, and the junction held 13 bases outside the gene matches. The CDR3 DNA is TGTGCCAGCAGTCCCCCGGGACAGGCCGCCCGGGAAAAACTGTTTTTT. It yields the protein CASSPPGQAAREKLFF.

This clone was detected only a few times. V gene TRBV27 combines with J gene TRBJ2-4; 14 positions match TRBD2. V shed 5 bases, J shed 6 bases, and the junction held 21 bases outside the gene matches. In germline, CDR1 is MNHEY, CDR2 SMNVEV (reference sequence). CDR3 length: 21 residues. Here the CDR3 reads CASSKFGARGLAGVAGNIQYF. The CDR3 DNA reads as TGTGCCAGCAGTAAGTTTGGGGCCCGGGGACTAGCGGGAGTGGCAGGAAACATTCAGTACTTC.

Only a few counts were recorded for this clone. The genes are TRBV27 and TRBJ1-1, with 7 positions matching TRBD1. CDR3 length: 13 residues. Trimming at V came to 4 bases and at J to 13 bases, leaving 12 bases not matched to a gene. Germline CDR1 MNHEY, CDR2 SMNVEV (reference sequence). The CDR3 nucleotides are TGTGCCAGCAGTTGGGCCCGACAGGGTAAGGGTTTCTTT. Protein sequence: CASSWARQGKGFF.

This clone appeared a few times. The chain joins TRBV19 to TRBJ1-1, with D perhaps TRBD1 (6 bases). Trimming cost V 9 bases and J 1 base, with 12 bases left between them. CDR1 LNHDA and CDR2 SQIVND come from the germline V gene (reference sequence). This CDR3 has 13 residues. The chain's CDR3 is CASTSTGNTEAFF. The CDR3 DNA follows: TGTGCCAGCACCTCGACAGGGAACACTGAAGCTTTCTTT.

V is TRBV18 and J is TRBJ2-1, with 10 bases identical to TRBD2. Trimming took 1 base from V and 5 from J; bases not matched to a gene: 5. This CDR3 contains 16 residues. Germline V gives CDR1 KGHSH, CDR2 LQKENI. The DNA of the CDR3 is TGTGCCAGCTCACCACTGGGGACTAGCGAGGACAATGAGCAGTTCTTC. Translation: CASSPLGTSEDNEQFF.

The chain carries TRBV6-5 and TRBJ2-3; 9 bases are a match to TRBD1. V lost 6 bases, J lost 4 bases, and 5 bases stayed unmatched. Germline values: CDR1 MNHEY, CDR2 SVGAGI. The CDR3 contains 14 residues. CDR3 region: CASRKTGGSDTQYF. DNA for the CDR3: TGTGCCAGCAGGAAGACAGGGGGGTCAGATACGCAGTATTTT.